In its sample, the clone carrying this T cell receptor beta chain was seen a few times. The data derive from a study of response to subunit inactivated influenza vaccine. Germline lookup yields CDR1 WSHSY and CDR2 SAAADI. V was trimmed by 2 bases and J by 4 bases, leaving 6 bases between them. The CDR3 has 12 amino acids. MiXCR, applied by TCRdb to the RT-PCR reads, yields one record per CDR3 protein. The sample gives some 200,000 distinct CDR3 sequences, 10% to 15% of which show up once; over 25% is in the top ten. These sequences were also reported in another study, on T cells expressing NK-cell markers. That report notes: With UMIs, 5'RACE template switching was used to make TCR beta cDNA. HCMV seropositivity marked most of the eight sequenced donors; one was seronegative. These clonotypes, the leaders elsewhere, also led the CD3+CD56-NKG2C+ fraction in several donors. Unclear, still, was the HCMV specificity of the expanded NKG2C+ T cell clones.

The source of this sequence is a man aged 50 to 59 who received an inactivated influenza vaccine. The specimen comprised CD8+ T cells sorted from PBMCs, sampled roughly 12 days after vaccination. The chain links TRBV10-2 to TRBJ2-7; the D is unclear. The CDR3 nucleotides are TGCGCCAGCAGTGAGGTGGGTTACGAGCAGTACTTC. Protein product: CASSEVGYEQYF.